Each of the 21 T cell receptor beta chains below was sequenced from the same sample in a study of blood T cell repertoires in COVID-19. The protocol was immunoSEQ multiplex PCR, while the TCRdb copy is restricted to in-frame clones and leaves out a portion. This table holds 250,000 to 300,000 clones, around 84% found once. The source material was peripheral blood. The receptors derive from a man aged 60 to 69 with acute or convalescent COVID-19.

This clone occurred once. This sequence joins TRBV7-2 and TRBJ2-3; TRBD1 matches at 11 bases. V was pared by 2 bases and J by 4 bases, with 8 bases of the junction left unmatched. This CDR3 is 17 amino acids long. Germline lookup yields CDR1 SGHTA and CDR2 FQGNSA. CDR3 loop: CASSLPWDRGFSDTQYF. DNA of the CDR3: TGTGCCAGCAGCTTACCTTGGGACAGGGGGTTCTCAGATACGCAGTATTTT.

The rearrangement joins TRBV19 to TRBJ1-5; D is undetermined. V was clipped by 5 bases and J by 0 bases, with 14 bases between them. Germline V CDR1 and CDR2: LNHDA, SQIVND (reference sequence). This CDR3 spans 16 amino acids. The CDR3 DNA is TGTGCCAGTAGTGGGAGTTATTCCACTAGCAATCAGCCCCAGCATTTT. Protein: CASSGSYSTSNQPQHF. Complete variable domain (other parts from reference TRBV19 and TRBJ1-5): DGGITQSPKYLFRKEGQNVTLSCEQNLNHDAMYWYRQDPGQGLRLIYYSQIVNDFQKGDIAEGYSVSREKKESFPLTVTSAQKNPTAFYLCASSGSYSTSNQPQHFGDGTRLSIL.

V and J are TRBV6-5 and TRBJ2-4; no clear D. The CDR3 length is 15 residues. The V and J ends lost 0 bases and 0 bases respectively, with 6 bases between them. CDR1 and CDR2 (germline): MNHEY, SVGAGI. The CDR3 protein is CASSYSSLAKNIQYF. In DNA form, the CDR3 reads TGTGCCAGCAGTTACTCGAGTCTAGCCAAAAACATTCAGTACTTC.

V and J are TRBV28 and TRBJ2-2, with 10 bases fitting TRBD1. V lost 6 bases and J lost 4; bases outside the gene matches: 11. The germline gives CDR1 MDHEN, CDR2 SYDVKM. This CDR3 contains 17 residues. The CDR3 here is CASRRRRQGAVTGELFF. DNA for the CDR3: TGTGCCAGCAGACGGAGGAGACAGGGGGCTGTCACCGGGGAGCTGTTTTTT.

The chain is built from TRBV6-2 or TRBV6-3 and TRBJ2-2; D perhaps matches TRBD1 (5 bases). The CDR3 spans 13 residues. Germline V gene sequence: CDR1 MNHEY, CDR2 SVGEGT. Trimming stripped 5 bases from V and 4 bases from J, with 8 bases between. This CDR3 reads CASSRGTTGELFF. In nucleotides, the CDR3 is TGTGCCAGCAGTAGGGGTACCACCGGGGAGCTGTTTTTT.

The rearrangement uses TRBV28 and TRBJ2-3; 9 positions match TRBD2. With V trimmed by 7 bases and J by 0 bases, 20 bases remained unmatched. The CDR3 length is 20 residues. Germline V gene lookup returns CDR1 MDHEN and CDR2 SYDVKM. The CDR3 here is CASTTPLGLAGTTSTDTQYF. The DNA for the CDR3 is TGTGCCAGCACCACACCGCTTGGGCTAGCGGGGACTACTAGCACAGATACGCAGTATTTT.

A remark on this clone: The DNA is left out, because the CDR3 cannot be placed on it with certainty; the CDR3 is given as TCRdb lists it. The V and J genes are TRBV28 and TRBJ2-7; TRBD1 is taken as the D call from the table, unchecked against the DNA. The CDR3 is made up of 16 amino acids, end residues included. CDR1 and CDR2 (germline): MDHEN, SYDVKM. The CDR3 protein is CASSLEREDRGGEQYF.

The CDR3 DNA sequence: TGTGCCAGCAGTCGACAGCGCCAAGAGACCCAGTACTTC. Protein product: CASSRQRQETQYF. The J gene is TRBJ2-5, the V gene TRBV6-5; possible D gene TRBD1, 5 bases. Germline CDR1 is MNHEY and CDR2 is SVGAGI. V lost 5 bases and J lost 1, with 8 bases in between. This CDR3 has 13 residues.

The CDR3 region is CASGGAQRGSGELFF. CDR3 in DNA: TGTGCCAGCGGTGGGGCCCAGCGGGGATCCGGGGAGCTGTTTTTT. This chain links TRBV6-6 with TRBJ2-2, with 7 bases identical to TRBD2. The CDR3 runs 15 residues. Germline trimming cut 8 bases from V and 6 bases from J; bases unmatched to any gene: 12. Germline V gene data show CDR1 as MNHNY and CDR2 as SVGAGI (reference sequence).

The rearrangement uses TRBV3-1 (or the pseudogene TRBV3-2) and TRBJ1-3, with a weak D call TRBD1 (6 bases). Trimming took 6 bases from V and 4 from J, leaving 10 bases between them. This CDR3 contains 13 residues. Looked up from germline, CDR1 is LGHDT and CDR2 is YNNKEL (reference sequence). In DNA form, the CDR3 reads TGTGCCAGCAGTCAGGGGTCCGGAAACACCATATATTTT. Protein product: CASSQGSGNTIYF.

This clone appeared once. This chain connects TRBV12-5 to TRBJ2-7; D unresolved. V dropped 0 bases and J dropped 6 bases, with 6 bases sitting between them. The germline gives CDR1 LGHNT, CDR2 FRNRAP. There are 12 residues in the CDR3. The CDR3 nucleotides read TGTGCTAGTGGTTTGGTTGACTCCGAGCAGTACTTC. As protein: CASGLVDSEQYF.

This rearrangement joins TRBV5-8 to TRBJ2-1, with a weak D call TRBD2 (7 bases). Germline assignment: CDR1 SGHTS and CDR2 YDEGEE. Trimming stripped 4 bases from V and 7 bases from J, with 18 bases between. The CDR3 contains 15 residues. The CDR3 region is CASSRKGGRQNEQFF. CDR3 coding DNA: TGTGCCAGCAGCCGAAAGGGGGGGAGGCAGAATGAGCAGTTCTTC.

With regard to this clone: Sequence at one end of the junction differs from germline and may be a read error. The CDR3 bases are TGTGCTAGCAGCTCCCGGGCTAGCGGGGGTAATGAGCAGTTCTTC. Protein product: CASSSRASGGNEQFF. The chain joins TRBV7-7 to TRBJ2-1, with TRBD2 matching over 10 bases. This CDR3 is 15 amino acids long. The germline V gene encodes CDR1 SSHAT and CDR2 FNYEAQ (reference sequence). Together with reference TRBV7-7 and TRBJ2-1, the CDR3 gives the full variable domain: GAGVSQSPRYKVTKRGQDVTLRCDPISSHATLYWYQQALGQGPEFLTYFNYEAQPDKSGLPSDRFSAERPEGSISTLTIQRTEQRDSAMYRCASSSRASGGNEQFFGPGTRLTVL.

In its sample, this clone was seen a few times. The V gene is TRBV6-1, the J gene TRBJ2-1; D is possibly TRBD2 (5 bases). The V gene's germline CDR1 is MNHNS and CDR2 SASEGT. Trimming removed 5 bases from V and 4 bases from J, with 9 bases in between. This CDR3 spans 13 amino acids. CDR3 amino acids: CASSMDSYNEQFF. CDR3 in DNA: TGTGCCAGCAGTATGGACTCATACAATGAGCAGTTCTTC.

V gene TRBV5-1 combines with J gene TRBJ1-2, with D possibly TRBD1 on 5 matching bases. Trimming left V 4 bases short and J 2 bases short, with 9 bases between. The CDR3 runs 13 residues. Per the germline V gene, CDR1 is SGHRS and CDR2 is YFSETQ. The CDR3 sequence is CASSIQENYGYTF. The CDR3 DNA is TGCGCCAGCAGCATACAGGAGAACTATGGCTACACCTTC.

CDR3 coding DNA: TGTGCCTGGCTGACAGGGGCCGGCTATGGCTACACCTTC. This translates into CAWLTGAGYGYTF. The chain uses TRBV30 and TRBJ1-2, with 8 bases identical to TRBD1. From germline, CDR1 is GTSNPN and CDR2 SVGIG (reference sequence). This CDR3 has 13 amino acids. The ends lost 5 bases at V and 4 bases at J; junction bases unmatched: 6. Complete variable domain (other parts from reference TRBV30 and TRBJ1-2): SQTIHQWPATLVQPVGSPLSLECTVEGTSNPNLYWYRQAAGRGLQLLFYSVGIGQISSEVPQNLSASRPQDRQFILSSKKLLLSDSGFYLCAWLTGAGYGYTFGSGTRLTVV.

The V call is TRBV29-1, the J call TRBJ1-2, with 7 nucleotides matching TRBD1. This CDR3 has 15 amino acids. V gave up 3 bases and J gave up 2 bases; unmatched junction bases: 9. Germline-derived CDR1 and CDR2 are SQVTM and ANQGSEA. CDR3 amino acids: CSVDRSSTGNYGYTF. The DNA for the CDR3 is TGCAGCGTTGATCGCTCCTCGACAGGGAACTATGGCTACACCTTC.

This clone was picked up one time. The J gene is TRBJ2-4, the V gene TRBV6-1, with 7 bases lining up with TRBD1. After removal of 6 bases from V and 1 base from J, the junction contained 6 bases not matched to a gene. Germline-derived CDR1 and CDR2 are MNHNS and SASEGT. The CDR3 totals 15 residues. The CDR3 loop reads CASRADRLAKNIQYF. The CDR3 DNA reads TGTGCCAGCAGGGCGGACAGGTTGGCCAAAAACATTCAGTACTTC.

The chain carries TRBV2 and TRBJ1-2; 10 bases fit TRBD1. V was clipped by 2 bases and J by 4 bases; unmatched bases: 13. Germline loops: CDR1 SNHLY, CDR2 FYNNEI. CDR3 length: 18 amino acids. As DNA, the CDR3 is TGTGCCAGCAGTGAATGGCCCGGGACAGGGGTCGGCCTCTATGGCTACACCTTC. Protein: CASSEWPGTGVGLYGYTF.

The chain combines TRBV5-8 with TRBJ2-3, with TRBD2 matching 7 bases. With V trimmed by 4 bases and J by 4 bases, 3 bases remained unmatched. Germline V gene sequence: CDR1 SGHTS, CDR2 YDEGEE. The CDR3 has 13 amino acids. The CDR3 spells CASSTSGADTQYF. The CDR3 coding sequence is TGTGCCAGCAGCACCAGCGGGGCAGATACGCAGTATTTT.

This chain links TRBV7-3 with TRBJ2-3; 10 positions match TRBD2. Germline values: CDR1 SGHTA, CDR2 FQGTGA. The V and J ends lost 3 bases and 6 bases, in that order; junction bases with no gene match: 3. There are 14 residues in the CDR3. DNA for the CDR3: TGTGCCAGCAGCTTTAGCGGGGGGTCGGATACGCAGTATTTT. Encoded protein: CASSFSGGSDTQYF.